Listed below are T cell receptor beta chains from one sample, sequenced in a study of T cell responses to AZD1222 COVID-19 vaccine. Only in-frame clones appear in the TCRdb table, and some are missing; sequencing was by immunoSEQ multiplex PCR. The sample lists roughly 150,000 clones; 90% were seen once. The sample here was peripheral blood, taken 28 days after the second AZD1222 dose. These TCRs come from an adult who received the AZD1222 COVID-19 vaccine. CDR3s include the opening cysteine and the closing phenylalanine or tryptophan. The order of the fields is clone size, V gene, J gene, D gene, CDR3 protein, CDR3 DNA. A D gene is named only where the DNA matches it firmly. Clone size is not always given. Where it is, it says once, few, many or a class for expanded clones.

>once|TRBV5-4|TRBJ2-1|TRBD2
CASSSLAGGLNEQFF
TGTGCCAGCAGCTCACTAGCGGGAGGTTTGAATGAGCAGTTCTTC
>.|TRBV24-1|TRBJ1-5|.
CATSDAKGDLSNQPQHF
TGTGCCACCAGTGACGCTAAGGGCGACCTTAGCAATCAGCCCCAGCATTTT
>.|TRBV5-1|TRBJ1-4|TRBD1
CASSSTGTGDEKLFF
TGCGCCAGCAGCTCCACCGGGACAGGGGATGAAAAACTGTTTTTT
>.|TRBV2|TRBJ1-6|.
CASSGNNSPLHF
TGTGCCAGCAGTGGGAATAATTCACCCCTCCACTTT
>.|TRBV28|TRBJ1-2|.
CASSKTGPYGYTF
TGTGCCAGCAGTAAGACAGGACCCTATGGCTACACCTTC
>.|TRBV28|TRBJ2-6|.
CASSPPGEGANVLTF
TGTGCCAGCAGTCCCCCGGGGGAAGGGGCCAACGTCCTGACTTTC
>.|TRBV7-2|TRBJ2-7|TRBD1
CASSFTGAGEQYF
TGTGCCAGCAGTTTCACAGGGGCGGGCGAGCAGTACTTC
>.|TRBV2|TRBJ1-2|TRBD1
CASSQLPGQGGGYTF
TGTGCCAGCAGCCAGCTTCCGGGACAGGGCGGCGGCTACACCTTC
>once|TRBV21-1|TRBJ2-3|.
CASSKAGTSADTQYF
TGTGCCAGCAGCAAAGCGGGGACTAGTGCAGATACGCAGTATTTT
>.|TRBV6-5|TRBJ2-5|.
CASSYGGIQETQYF
TGTGCCAGCAGTTATGGGGGGATCCAAGAGACCCAGTACTTC
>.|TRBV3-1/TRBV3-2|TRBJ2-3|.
CASSQGALNTDTQYF
TGTGCCAGCAGCCAAGGGGCTTTGAACACAGATACGCAGTATTTT
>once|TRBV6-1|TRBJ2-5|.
CASSEFTTYPRETQYF
TGTGCCAGCAGTGAATTTACCACTTATCCGCGGGAGACCCAGTACTTC
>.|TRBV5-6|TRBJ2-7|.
CASSSGTAPYEQYF
TGTGCCAGCAGCAGCGGGACAGCTCCCTACGAGCAGTACTTC
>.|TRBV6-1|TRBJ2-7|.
CASSEQGDSYYEQYF
TGTGCCAGCAGTGAACAAGGTGACAGTTACTACGAGCAGTACTTC
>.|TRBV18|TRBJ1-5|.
CASSPGAYQPQHF
TGTGCCAGCTCACCCGGGGCTTATCAGCCCCAGCATTTT
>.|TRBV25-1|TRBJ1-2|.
CASSELAQSYGYTF
TGTGCCAGCAGTGAATTGGCACAGAGCTATGGCTACACCTTC
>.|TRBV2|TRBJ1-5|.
CASSGRQASNQPQHF
TGTGCCAGCAGTGGTAGGCAGGCTAGCAATCAGCCCCAGCATTTT
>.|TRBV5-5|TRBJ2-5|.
CASSSHRSYF
TGTGCCAGCAGCTCCCACCGTTCTTACTTC
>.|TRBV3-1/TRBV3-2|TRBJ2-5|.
CASSPNERHTQETQYF
TGTGCCAGCAGCCCAAACGAGAGACATACCCAAGAGACCCAGTACTTC
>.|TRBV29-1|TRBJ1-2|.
CSVEGPVQGYTF
TGCAGCGTTGAGGGTCCAGTACAAGGCTACACCTTC
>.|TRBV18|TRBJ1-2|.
CASSPDSNYGYTF
TGTGCCAGCTCACCAGACAGCAACTATGGCTACACCTTC
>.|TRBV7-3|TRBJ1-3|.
CASSLTGSSGNTIYF
TGTGCCAGCAGCTTAACGGGGAGCTCTGGAAACACCATATATTTT
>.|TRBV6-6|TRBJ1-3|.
CASSIGDSSGNTIYF
TGTGCCAGCAGCATCGGGGATAGCTCTGGAAACACCATATATTTT
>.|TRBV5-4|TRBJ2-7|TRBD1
CASSRGGGQGYEQYF
TGTGCCAGCAGCCGAGGGGGCGGACAGGGTTACGAGCAGTACTTC
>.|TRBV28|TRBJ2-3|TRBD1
CASRQDRGRTDTQYF
TGTGCCAGCAGGCAGGACAGGGGGAGAACAGATACGCAGTATTTT
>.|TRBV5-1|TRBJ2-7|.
CASSPGSVGAEGLYF
TGCGCCAGCAGCCCTGGGTCTGTCGGAGCGGAGGGTTTGTACTTC
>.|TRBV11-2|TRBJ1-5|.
CASSFGENQPQHF
TGTGCCAGCAGCTTTGGAGAGAATCAGCCCCAGCATTTT
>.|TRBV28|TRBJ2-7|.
CASTPTDFTYEQYF
TGTGCCAGCACTCCGACAGACTTCACCTACGAGCAGTACTTC